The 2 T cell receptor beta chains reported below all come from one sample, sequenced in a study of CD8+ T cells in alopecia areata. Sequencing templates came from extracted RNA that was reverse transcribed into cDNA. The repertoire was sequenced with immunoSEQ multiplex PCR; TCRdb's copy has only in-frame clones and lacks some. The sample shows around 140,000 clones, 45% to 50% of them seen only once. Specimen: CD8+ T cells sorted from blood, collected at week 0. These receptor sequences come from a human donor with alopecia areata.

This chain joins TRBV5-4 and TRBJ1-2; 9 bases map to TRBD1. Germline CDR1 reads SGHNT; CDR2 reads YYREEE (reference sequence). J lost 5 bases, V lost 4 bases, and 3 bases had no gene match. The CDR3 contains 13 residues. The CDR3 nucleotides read TGTGCCAGCAGCCTACAGGGGGCGTATGGCTACACCTTC. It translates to CASSLQGAYGYTF.

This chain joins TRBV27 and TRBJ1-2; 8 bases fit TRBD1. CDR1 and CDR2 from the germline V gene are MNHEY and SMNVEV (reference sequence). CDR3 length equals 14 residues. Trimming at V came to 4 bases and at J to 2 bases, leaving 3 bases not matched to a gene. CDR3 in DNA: TGTGCCAGCAGTTCTGACAGGGGCAACTATGGCTACACCTTC. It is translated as CASSSDRGNYGYTF.